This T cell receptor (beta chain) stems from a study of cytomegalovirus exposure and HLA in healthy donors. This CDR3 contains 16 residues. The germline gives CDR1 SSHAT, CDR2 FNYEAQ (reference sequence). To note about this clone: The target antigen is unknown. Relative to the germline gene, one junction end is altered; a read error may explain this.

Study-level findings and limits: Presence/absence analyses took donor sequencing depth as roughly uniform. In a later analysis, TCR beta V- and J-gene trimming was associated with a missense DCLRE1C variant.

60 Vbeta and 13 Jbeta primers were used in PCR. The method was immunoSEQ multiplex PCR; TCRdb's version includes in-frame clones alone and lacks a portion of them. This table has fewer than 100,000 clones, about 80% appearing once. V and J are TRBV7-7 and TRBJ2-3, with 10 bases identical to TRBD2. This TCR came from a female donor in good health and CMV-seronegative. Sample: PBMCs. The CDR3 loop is CASSLTASGSWDTQYF. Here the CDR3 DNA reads TGTGCTAGCAGCTTAACGGCTAGCGGGAGCTGGGATACGCAGTATTTT.